The clone carrying this T cell receptor beta chain appeared a few times. Its antigen is undetermined. Looked up from germline, CDR1 is SEHNR and CDR2 is FQNEAQ (reference sequence). This CDR3 comprises 15 residues. With 2 bases clipped from V and 8 bases from J, the junction kept 10 bases outside the gene matches. This sample was included in a study of T-cell memory formation after mild COVID-19. Study details: The TCR clusters were mostly specific to one donor. Overall study findings and caveats: Researchers report contracting CD4+ clones mostly in CM and EM, with CD8+ clones in EMRA.

MiXCR was run by TCRdb on the 5' RACE reads, yielding one entry per CDR3 protein. The data hold hundreds of thousands of distinct CDR3 sequences, with about a sixth observed a single time. The TCR was taken from an adult woman who had mild COVID-19 (a few samples of this study predate the infection). Cell type and time point are not known. Sequenced input: PBMCs or a T cell subset sorted from them (not recorded which). V usage is TRBV7-9 and J usage is TRBJ1-2, with 8 bases identical to TRBD1. The CDR3 here is CASSLSYNRGNGYTF. The CDR3 nucleotides read TGTGCCAGCAGCTTAAGTTATAACAGGGGGAACGGCTACACCTTC.